This TCR beta chain is drawn from a study of blood T cell repertoires in COVID-19. Germline V gives CDR1 MNHEY, CDR2 SVGAGI. V was clipped by 5 bases and J by 7 bases; unmatched bases: 7. CDR3 length equals 14 residues. Produced via immunoSEQ multiplex PCR; TCRdb's table is partial and in-frame only. The data contain roughly 130,000 clones, around three quarters of them seen just once; the ten biggest clones take up approximately 14%. The sequence was collected from a man older than 75 with acute or convalescent COVID-19. The V and J genes are TRBV6-5 and TRBJ1-5; 8 bases match TRBD1. Sequencing was done on a sample of peripheral blood. The CDR3 nucleotides are TGTGCCAGCAGTAGCCGGACAGGGAACCAGCCCCAGCATTTT. Its translation is CASSSRTGNQPQHF.